What follows describes a single T cell receptor (beta chain). Its target is not known. The time point was: blood 2 weeks post-SBRT. Treatment in this sample: 15 Gy SBRT to primary tumor, nephrectomy 4 weeks later. The assay was immunoSEQ multiplex PCR, and TCRdb's table has in-frame clones only and misses some. This sample yields some 75,000 clones, of which 82% are seen a single time; 5.8% belongs to the top ten. The sample belongs to a study of radiation and T cells in renal cell carcinoma. Germline CDR1 reads MDHEN; CDR2 reads SYDVKM. The CDR3 loop spans 12 amino acids. Trimming stripped 3 bases from V and 9 bases from J, with 9 bases between. Study results and caveats: Pretreatment tumor biopsies were lacking, so baseline clonotypes are unknown.

This chain connects TRBV28 to TRBJ1-5; no clear D gene. The input for sequencing was blood, taken from a patient whose treatment included radiotherapy and nephrectomy. The receptor was isolated from a man aged 60-69 years with renal cell carcinoma. CDR3 DNA: TGTGCCAGCAGTTTCCCCGATCGGCCCCAGCATTTT. Translation: CASSFPDRPQHF.